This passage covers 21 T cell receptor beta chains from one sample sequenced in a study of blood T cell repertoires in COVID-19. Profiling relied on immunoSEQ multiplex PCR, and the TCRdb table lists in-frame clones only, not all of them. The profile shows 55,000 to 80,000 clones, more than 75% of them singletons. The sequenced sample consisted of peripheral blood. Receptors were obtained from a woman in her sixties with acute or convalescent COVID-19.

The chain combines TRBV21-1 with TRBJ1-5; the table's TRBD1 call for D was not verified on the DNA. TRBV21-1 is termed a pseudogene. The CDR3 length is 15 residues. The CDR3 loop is CASSSRDSPISPQHF. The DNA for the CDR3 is TGTGCCAGCAGCAGCCGGGACAGCCCCATATCGCCCCAGCATTTT.

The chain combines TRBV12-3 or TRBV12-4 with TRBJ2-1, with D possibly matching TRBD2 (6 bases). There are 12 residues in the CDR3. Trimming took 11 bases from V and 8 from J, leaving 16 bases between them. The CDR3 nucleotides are TGTGCCTCTTGGGACTCAGGACATGAGCAGTTCTTC. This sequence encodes CASWDSGHEQFF.

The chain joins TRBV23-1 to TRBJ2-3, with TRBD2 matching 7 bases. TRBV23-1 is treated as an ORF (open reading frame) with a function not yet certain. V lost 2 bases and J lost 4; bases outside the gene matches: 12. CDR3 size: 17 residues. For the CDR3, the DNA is TGCGCCAGCAGTCAAGCCTCGGGCGGGAGAAGCGCAGATACGCAGTATTTT. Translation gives CASSQASGGRSADTQYF.

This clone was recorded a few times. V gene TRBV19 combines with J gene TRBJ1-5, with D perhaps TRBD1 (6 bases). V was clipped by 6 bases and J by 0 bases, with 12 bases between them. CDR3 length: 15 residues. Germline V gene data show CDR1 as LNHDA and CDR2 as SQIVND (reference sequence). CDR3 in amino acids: CASRRYRDSNQPQHF. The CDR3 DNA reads TGTGCCAGTAGGCGATACAGGGATAGCAATCAGCCCCAGCATTTT.

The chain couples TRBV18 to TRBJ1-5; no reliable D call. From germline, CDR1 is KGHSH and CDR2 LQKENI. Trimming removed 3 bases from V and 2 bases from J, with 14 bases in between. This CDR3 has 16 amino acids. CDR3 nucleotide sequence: TGTGCCAGCTCACCCATACGGATCCAGGGCAATCAGCCCCAGCATTTT. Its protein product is CASSPIRIQGNQPQHF.

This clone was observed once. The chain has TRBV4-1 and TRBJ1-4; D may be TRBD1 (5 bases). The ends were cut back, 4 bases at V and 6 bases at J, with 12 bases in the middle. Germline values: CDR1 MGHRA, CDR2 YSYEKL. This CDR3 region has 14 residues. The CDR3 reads CASSLSEGDEKLFF. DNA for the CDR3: TGCGCCAGCAGCCTCAGCGAAGGGGATGAAAAACTGTTTTTT.

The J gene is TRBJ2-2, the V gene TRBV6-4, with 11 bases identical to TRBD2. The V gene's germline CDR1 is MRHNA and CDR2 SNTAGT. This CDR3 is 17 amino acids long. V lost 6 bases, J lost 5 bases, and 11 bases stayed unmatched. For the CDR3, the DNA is TGTGCCAGCAGAGGAACTAGCGGGAGAATAGGAACCGGGGAGCTGTTTTTT. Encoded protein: CASRGTSGRIGTGELFF.

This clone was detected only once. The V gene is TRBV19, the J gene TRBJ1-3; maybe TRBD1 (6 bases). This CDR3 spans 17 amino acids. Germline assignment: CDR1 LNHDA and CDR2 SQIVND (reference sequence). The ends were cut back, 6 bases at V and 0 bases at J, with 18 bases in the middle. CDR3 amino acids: CASSTTGRSFSGNTIYF. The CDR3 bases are TGTGCCAGTAGCACCACAGGGCGGTCCTTCTCTGGAAACACCATATATTTT.

CDR3 sequence (DNA): TGTGCCAGCAGCCGGGGGGGCGGCCAAGAGACCCAGTACTTC. It yields the protein CASSRGGGQETQYF. V gene TRBV5-4 combines with J gene TRBJ2-5, with 8 bases lining up with TRBD2. The CDR3 has 14 amino acids. With V trimmed by 4 bases and J by 1 base, 3 bases remained unmatched. Germline CDR1 SGHNT, CDR2 YYREEE (reference sequence).

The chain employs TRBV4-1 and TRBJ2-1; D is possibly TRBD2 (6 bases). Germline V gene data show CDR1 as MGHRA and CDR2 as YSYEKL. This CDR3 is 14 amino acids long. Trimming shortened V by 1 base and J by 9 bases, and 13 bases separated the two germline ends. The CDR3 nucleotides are TGCGCCAGCAGCCAAGCTAGACTAGGTGTTGAGCAGTTCTTC. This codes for CASSQARLGVEQFF.

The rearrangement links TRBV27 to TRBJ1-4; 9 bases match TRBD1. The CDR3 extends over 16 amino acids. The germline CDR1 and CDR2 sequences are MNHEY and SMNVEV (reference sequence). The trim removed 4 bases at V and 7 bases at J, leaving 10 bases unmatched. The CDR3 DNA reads TGTGCCAGCAGTTCACGTCCGGGACAGGGAGGTGAAAAACTGTTTTTT. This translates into CASSSRPGQGGEKLFF.

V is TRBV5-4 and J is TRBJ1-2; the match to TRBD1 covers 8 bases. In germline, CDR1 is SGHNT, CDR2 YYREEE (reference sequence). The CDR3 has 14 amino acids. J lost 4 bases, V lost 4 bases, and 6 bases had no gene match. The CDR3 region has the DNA TGTGCCAGCAGCCCGAGAGACAGGGGCTATGGCTACACCTTC. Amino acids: CASSPRDRGYGYTF.

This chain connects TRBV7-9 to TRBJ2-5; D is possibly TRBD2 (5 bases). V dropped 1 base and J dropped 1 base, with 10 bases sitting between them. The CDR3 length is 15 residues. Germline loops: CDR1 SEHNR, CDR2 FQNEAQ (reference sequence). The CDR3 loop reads CASSLGRVTQETQYF. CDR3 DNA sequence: TGTGCCAGCAGCTTAGGGCGGGTAACCCAAGAGACCCAGTACTTC.

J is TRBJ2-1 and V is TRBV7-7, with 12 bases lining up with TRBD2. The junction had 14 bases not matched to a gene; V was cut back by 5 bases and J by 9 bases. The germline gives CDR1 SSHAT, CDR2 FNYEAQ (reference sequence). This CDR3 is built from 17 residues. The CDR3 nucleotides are TGTGCCAGCAGCCCGTGGACTAGCGGGAACGGACGGGCTGAGCAGTTCTTC. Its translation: CASSPWTSGNGRAEQFF. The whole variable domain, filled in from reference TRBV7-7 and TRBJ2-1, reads GAGVSQSPRYKVTKRGQDVTLRCDPISSHATLYWYQQALGQGPEFLTYFNYEAQPDKSGLPSDRFSAERPEGSISTLTIQRTEQRDSAMYRCASSPWTSGNGRAEQFFGPGTRLTVL.

Here the CDR3 DNA reads TGCGCCAGCAGCCAAGAAAGGAGGGAAAAACTGTTTTTT. It encodes CASSQERREKLFF. The V and J genes are TRBV4-1 and TRBJ1-4, with unresolved D. The CDR3 runs 13 residues. The germline V gene encodes CDR1 MGHRA and CDR2 YSYEKL. V was trimmed by 0 bases and J by 8 bases, leaving 7 bases between them.

The CDR3 sequence is CASSVIGRGDSPLHF. CDR3 nucleotide sequence: TGTGCCAGCAGTGTGATTGGCAGGGGGGATTCACCCCTCCACTTT. V and J are TRBV2 and TRBJ1-6, with TRBD1 matching over 7 bases. Germline CDR1 SNHLY, CDR2 FYNNEI. The CDR3 is 15 residues long. Trimming at V came to 4 bases and at J to 8 bases, leaving 8 bases not matched to a gene.

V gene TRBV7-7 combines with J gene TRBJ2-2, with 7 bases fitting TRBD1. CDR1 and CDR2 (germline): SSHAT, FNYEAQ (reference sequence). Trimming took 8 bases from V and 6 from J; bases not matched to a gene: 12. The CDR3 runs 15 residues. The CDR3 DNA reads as TGTGCCAGCGGTTGTGACAGGGATGGGTCCGGGGAGCTGTTTTTT. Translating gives CASGCDRDGSGELFF.

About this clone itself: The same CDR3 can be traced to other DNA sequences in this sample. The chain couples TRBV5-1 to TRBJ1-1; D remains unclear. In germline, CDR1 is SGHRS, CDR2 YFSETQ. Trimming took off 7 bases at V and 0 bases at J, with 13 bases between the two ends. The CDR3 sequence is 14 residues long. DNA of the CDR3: TGCGCCAGCGCGGGGAGCGGATTGAACACTGAAGCTTTCTTT. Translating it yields CASAGSGLNTEAFF. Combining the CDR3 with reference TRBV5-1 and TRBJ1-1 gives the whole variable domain KAGVTQTPRYLIKTRGQQVTLSCSPISGHRSVSWYQQTPGQGLQFLFEYFSETQRNKGNFPGRFSGRQFSNSRSEMNVSTLELGDSALYLCASAGSGLNTEAFFGQGTRLTVV.

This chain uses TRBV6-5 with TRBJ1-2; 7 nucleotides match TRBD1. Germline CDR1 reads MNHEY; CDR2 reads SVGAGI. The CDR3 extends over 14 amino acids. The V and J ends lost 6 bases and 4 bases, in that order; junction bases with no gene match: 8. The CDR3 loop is CASRPGTAGYGYTF. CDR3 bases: TGTGCCAGCAGGCCCGGGACAGCTGGCTATGGCTACACCTTC.

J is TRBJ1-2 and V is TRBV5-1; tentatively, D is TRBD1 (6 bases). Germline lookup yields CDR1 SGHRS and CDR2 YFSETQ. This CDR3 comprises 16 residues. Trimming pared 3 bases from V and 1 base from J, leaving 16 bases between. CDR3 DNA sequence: TGCGCCAGCAGCTCCGGTTGGACAGCGTATAACTATGGCTACACCTTC. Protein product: CASSSGWTAYNYGYTF.

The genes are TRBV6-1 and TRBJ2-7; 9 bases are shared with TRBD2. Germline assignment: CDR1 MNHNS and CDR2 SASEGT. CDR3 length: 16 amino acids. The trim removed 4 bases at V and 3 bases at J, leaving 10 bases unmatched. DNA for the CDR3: TGTGCCAGCAGTGCTCTAGCGGGAAAGAGCGACTACGAGCAGTACGTC. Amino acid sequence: CASSALAGKSDYEQYV.